This T cell receptor beta chain was captured in a study of T cell clonotyping in hematopoietic cell transplantation (dated by TCRdb to about 2021). For the study in its entirety: In the study, approximately 140 blood samples were gathered from under 45 consecutive transplant recipients and their related donors. Recruitment of patients ran from 2015 to early 2017, and follow-up continued until late 2020 or until death.

Trimmed from V: 4 bases; trimmed from J: 3 bases; junction bases lacking a gene match: 8. CDR3 length: 16 amino acids, cysteine to phenylalanine. The retained sequence is limited to the CDR3, 48 bases, with the frame set at the first base. The germline V gene sets CDR1 to SGHDT and CDR2 to YYEEEE. What the work shows at the level of the full study, not this receptor alone: Overlap with donor repertoires was found for only a small fraction of recipient repertoires, with over 97% found to appear de novo at the given depth. Broader posttransplant TCR repertoire diversity was predicted by donor and pretransplant recipient Inverse Simpson Index values. A decrease in recipient TCR diversity was observed after transplant, and a progressive increase in pathologically expanded clonotypes was seen from day 30 to day 180. The sample size was limited and the cells went unsorted, which meant the CD4 and CD8 repertoire contributions could not be told apart.

The time point label, as the study defines it: 100 days after allo-HCT. Blood samples were obtained from recipients approximately 28 days before transplant and at days 30, 100 and 180 after transplant. Nuclei Lysis Solution was used to extract genomic DNA from fresh or cryopreserved unfractionated peripheral blood mononuclear cells. The immunoSEQ assay, a bias-controlled multiplex PCR with V- and J-specific primers, was used to amplify TCR beta CDR3 regions from genomic DNA. A proprietary barcode and Illumina adapter sequences were added to the CDR3 amplicons in a second PCR step. An Illumina MiSeq instrument was used for sequencing of the CDR3 libraries. The study's processing was this. Export and quality control were handled in immunoSEQ Analyzer 3.0, while downstream analyses relied on R Bioconductor and Immunarch. Only productive rearrangements in the normalized downsampled data set went into calculating the repertoire metrics. Clonotypes larger than 5 templates in the normalized cohort were defined as pathologically expanded. Repertoire diversity was measured with the Inverse Simpson Index. The non-normalized data set was used for CMV-specificity analyses so that all clonotypes could be captured. In TCRdb, the immuneACCESS table is reduced to in-frame sequences with V and J assigned. These tables do not hold every clone; where another copy was compared, an unresolved V gene accounts for under half, and the others remain unexplained. V and J calls plus clone size are reproduced from that table; the DNA served to infer D and trimming. The sample table shows approximately 4,400 clones, and around three quarters are seen once. Jointly, the top ten make up 8% to 9.5% of the sample.

About this clone: Its target antigen remains unknown. Base-call qualities are not available, and no considerably larger clone is one nucleotide away.

The sequence was obtained from a male patient between 55 and 70 years old who had an allogeneic stem cell transplant, so the T cells may come from the graft donor. Some clones in this sample may be carry-over from other donors' samples. Sample: PBMCs, taken 100 days after allogeneic stem cell transplant. The chain couples TRBV5-6 to TRBJ1-2; TRBD1 lines up with 11 middle nucleotides. The CDR3 here reads CASSLGQGAQDYGYTF. The nucleotide sequence reads TGTGCCAGCAGCCTAGGACAGGGGGCGCAGGACTATGGCTACACCTTC.